This entry is about one T cell receptor beta chain. What it recognizes is unknown. The CDR3 runs 15 residues. Germline V gives CDR1 LNHDA, CDR2 SQIVND (reference sequence). Trimming at V came to 6 bases and at J to 10 bases, leaving 13 bases not matched to a gene. These data come from a study of T cells after posttransplantation cyclophosphamide. Cyclophosphamide on days +3 and +4 followed busulfan-fludarabine conditioning and a marrow graft. Sequencing was performed with immunoSEQ multiplex PCR; in TCRdb, only in-frame clones are kept and a portion is missing. Observed in the sample are several thousand clones, none of them singletons. Whole-study findings and limits: Donor CD8+ memory clones often dominated recipient blood repertoires at later times. TRB overlap between skin or GI tissue T cells and blood was limited.

The clonotype originates from a male patient between 50 and 60 years old who received an allogeneic stem cell transplant from an unrelated donor, was CMV-positive, and had acute GVHD only. These T cells may partly come from the graft donor. The chain couples TRBV19 to TRBJ2-1; 9 positions agree with TRBD1. Here the sequenced sample was PBMCs, taken after allogeneic stem cell transplant with posttransplant cyclophosphamide. CDR3: CASSTGGAPTGEQFF. In DNA, the CDR3 is TGTGCCAGTAGCACAGGGGGCGCCCCCACAGGGGAGCAGTTCTTC.